These 16 T cell receptor beta chains came from one sample sequenced in a study of tumor and adjacent non-tumor tissue in lung cancer. The library came from three nested PCR rounds adapted from ARM-PCR protocols. One entry per CDR3 protein, called by TCRdb with MiXCR from the multiplex PCR reads. Among 95,000 to 150,000 distinct CDR3 sequences listed, around three fifths were seen once. RNA was extracted from bulk tissue without any cell sorting. Specimen: lung tumor tissue. These receptors all stem from a man under 40 with non-small cell lung cancer.

This clonotype has just a few counts. This may stem from a read error, because a much larger clone lies one nucleotide away. The V gene is TRBV6-5, the J gene TRBJ1-2, with D perhaps TRBD1 (6 bases). The CDR3 length is 14 residues. CDR1 and CDR2 from the germline V gene are MNHEY and SVGAGI. CDR3 in DNA: TGTGCCAGCAGTCTTATAACAGGGACGGATGGCCACACCTTC. It specifies CASSLITGTDGHTF.

This clonotype was detected once. A much larger clone is a single base away; this may be a read error. The rearrangement links TRBV6-5 to TRBJ2-4; the match to TRBD1 covers 8 bases. CDR1 is MNHEY, CDR2 SVGAGI, per germline. The CDR3 extends over 15 amino acids. Trimming took 6 bases from V and 6 from J; bases not matched to a gene: 10. CDR3 nucleotides: TGTGCCAGCAGAAAGGACAGGGATGTAAGAAACATTCAGTACTTC. This codes for CASRKDRDVRNIQYF.

The chain links TRBV12-3 or TRBV12-4 to TRBJ2-7; TRBD1 is a possible D gene (7 bases). The CDR3 sequence is 14 residues long. V was cut by 4 bases and J by 8 bases, with 18 bases left in between. CDR3 in DNA: TGTGCCAGCAGTTATACAGGGGCCCGGGGGAAGCAGTACTTC. Translating it yields CASSYTGARGKQYF.

Of note for this clonotype: Given a much more abundant clone one base away, this may be a read error. The chain has TRBV6-5 and TRBJ1-6, with unresolved D. CDR3 length: 17 residues. The germline V gene encodes CDR1 MNHEY and CDR2 SVGAGI. Trimming left V 5 bases short and J 0 bases short, with 14 bases between. The CDR3 is CASSRRLYNSYNSPLHF. CDR3 nucleotides: TGTGCCAGCAGTCGCCGACTCTACAACTCCTATAATTCACCCCTCCACTTT.

Worth noting for this clonotype: Just one base apart from a much larger clone, this may be a read error. V gene TRBV7-3 combines with J gene TRBJ2-7, with TRBD1 matching over 8 bases. The J call may be mistaken, given a closer DNA end match to TRBJ2-1. In germline, CDR1 is SGHTA, CDR2 FQGTGA. This CDR3 has 13 residues. The CDR3 here is CASSLSPGGEQFF. In DNA form, the CDR3 reads TGTGCCAGCAGCTTAAGTCCAGGGGGCGAGCAGTTCTTC.

This clonotype was found once. This sequence joins TRBV4-2 and TRBJ2-3, with TRBD1 identical over 8 bases. The CDR3 is 15 amino acids. After removal of 3 bases from V and 4 bases from J, the junction contained 6 bases not matched to a gene. Per germline, CDR1 LGHNA and CDR2 YNFKEQ. CDR3 sequence (DNA): TGTGCCAGCAGCCACGGACAGGGCCCGGCAGATACGCAGTATTTT. The encoded protein is CASSHGQGPADTQYF.

In the case of this clonotype: The junction and the germline gene differ at one end; a read error may be behind it. The V and J genes are TRBV20-1 and TRBJ1-5; a weak D match, TRBD1 (5 bases). This CDR3 region has 14 residues. CDR1 and CDR2 (germline): DFQATT, SNEGSKA (reference sequence). The CDR3 protein is CNARAGARNQPQHF. The DNA for the CDR3 is TGCAATGCTAGAGCCGGGGCCAGAAATCAGCCACAGCATTTT.

Points on this clonotype: A much larger clone sits a single nucleotide away, making a read error possible. The rearrangement uses TRBV29-1 and TRBJ1-5, with D perhaps matching TRBD1 (6 bases). The V gene's germline CDR1 is SQVTM and CDR2 ANQGSEA. This CDR3 region has 13 residues. This CDR3 is CSGSTGYNQPQLF. DNA for the CDR3: TGCAGCGGTAGTACAGGGTACAATCAGCCCCAGCTTTTT.

This clonotype occurred many times. The rearrangement uses TRBV29-1 and TRBJ2-1, with D tentatively TRBD1 (5 bases). CDR1 and CDR2 from the germline V gene are SQVTM and ANQGSEA. The CDR3 is 17 residues long. Trimming took 0 bases from V and 5 from J, leaving 20 bases between them. The DNA for the CDR3 is TGCAGCGTTGAAGATCCGTTTGAGCAGGGATCGGACAATGAGCAGTTCTTC. It yields the protein CSVEDPFEQGSDNEQFF.

The table lists this clonotype with a count of one. Compared with germline, one end of the junction differs, possibly owing to a read error. The J gene is TRBJ2-1, the V gene TRBV11-3; 12 nucleotides agree with TRBD2. This CDR3 contains 15 residues. Germline V gene sequence: CDR1 SGHNT, CDR2 YENEEA. The DNA for the CDR3 is TGTGCCGGCAGCTTCGGGCTAGCGGGAGGGCACGAGCAGTTCTTC. Translating gives CAGSFGLAGGHEQFF.

In the case of this clonotype: Likely a read error: the CDR3 ends without its conserved phenylalanine or tryptophan. This chain joins TRBV11-3 and TRBJ2-2, with a weak D call TRBD1 (5 bases). V lost 2 bases and J 5 bases, leaving 18 bases between the germline ends. CDR1 and CDR2 (germline): SGHNT, YENEEA. The CDR3 spans 17 residues. The CDR3 here is CASSLRVGAFRTGELFC. The CDR3 nucleotides read TGTGCCAGCAGCTTAAGAGTTGGGGCCTTTCGAACCGGGGAGCTGTTTTGT.

The chain couples TRBV7-8 to TRBJ1-1; D gene uncertain. The CDR3 spans 13 residues. Germline assignment: CDR1 SGHVS and CDR2 FQNEAQ. CDR3 DNA: TGTGTCAGGAGCTCGAGACCCGAAACTGAAGCTTTCTTT. It encodes CVRSSRPETEAFF.

In its sample, this clonotype was seen many times. The chain couples TRBV6-2 or TRBV6-3 to TRBJ2-7; 9 bases match TRBD2. Germline V gives CDR1 MNHEY, CDR2 SVGEGT. The CDR3 has 14 residues. V was pared by 5 bases and J by 4 bases, with 6 bases of the junction left unmatched. The CDR3 here is CASSASGGRYEQYF. The CDR3 DNA reads as TGTGCCAGCAGTGCCAGCGGGGGGAGGTACGAGCAGTACTTC.

The table lists this clonotype with many counts. For the CDR3, the DNA is TGTGCCAGCAGCTTCCGACAGGGGGATCAGCCCCAGCATTTT. Encoded protein: CASSFRQGDQPQHF. This chain links TRBV5-6 with TRBJ1-5, with 9 bases that match TRBD1. Germline V gene data show CDR1 as SGHDT and CDR2 as YYEEEE. The V gene end was trimmed by 2 bases and the J gene end by 5 bases; junction bases not matched to a gene: 2. The CDR3 sequence is 14 residues long.

Concerning this clonotype: An end of the junction does not agree with germline; a read error may underlie this. The chain joins TRBV11-1 to TRBJ2-4; possibly TRBD1 for D (5 bases). Germline values: CDR1 SGHAT, CDR2 FQDESV (reference sequence). The CDR3 runs 16 residues. This CDR3 reads CASTHSVRATKSIQYF. CDR3 sequence (DNA): TGTGCCAGCACCCACTCAGTCAGGGCGACAAAAAGCATTCAGTACTTC.

This clonotype has a handful of counts. The junction departs from the called germline gene at one end, perhaps through a read error. V usage is TRBV20-1 and J usage is TRBJ1-1, with D tentatively TRBD1 (5 bases). This CDR3 comprises 12 residues. Germline CDR1 DFQATT, CDR2 SNEGSKA (reference sequence). The CDR3: CSALTENTESFF. For the CDR3, the DNA is TGCAGTGCCCTGACAGAGAACACTGAATCTTTCTTT.